This TCR beta chain originates from a study of blood T cell repertoires in COVID-19 (TCRdb year 2020). Notes on the research overall: Collaborator samples came from the United States, Italy and Spain and covered acute and convalescent phases of COVID-19. The material from the prospective study consisted of cDNA or gDNA derived from T cells, B-cell-depleted T cells, or PBMCs. Deeply sampled blood TCRbeta repertoires from subjects exposed to, actively infected with, or recovered from COVID-19 were included in the dataset. The repertoires were made available in a free public database intended to serve as a resource for research on the immune response to SARS-CoV-2. The samples were drawn from the first 160 participants of the ongoing ImmuneRACE study and from 1,254 subjects provided by 6 global collaborators. Sample metadata almost always included a de-identified subject ID, COVID-19 status, age in years and sex. Where available, HLA class I and class II types were taken from metadata supplied by the sample provider and were not determined by assay-based typing. Points the paper makes about the study in general: How much clinical and demographic metadata was included differed by source and by participant, and the metadata was provided uncurated.

The immunoSEQ Assay, a bias-controlled multiplex PCR, was used to amplify TCRbeta CDR3 regions from genomic DNA. Per the source publication's procedure: The number of nucleated cells in each sample was estimated from the amplification of reference gene primers within the assay. To quantify the absolute abundance of each unique TCRbeta CDR3 rearrangement, sequence reads were collapsed and filtered. For each sample, productive Simpson clonality was calculated by taking the square root of Simpson's diversity index across productive rearrangements. Imported from immuneACCESS, the table was reduced by TCRdb to in-frame sequences with V and J called. These copies leave out some clones; in studies compared against another copy, an unresolved V gene accounts for under half, and the cause of the remainder is not known. V, J and clone size were drawn from that table, and D and trimming were deduced from the DNA. Recorded for this sample are about 17,000 clones; around 80% of them occurred a single time. More than 9.5% of the sample comes from the top ten.

From V the trimming removes 0 bases and from J it removes 8 bases, while the gene matches leave 2 bases of the junction unaccounted for. The cysteine opens and the phenylalanine closes a CDR3 of 16 amino acids. Only the CDR3 region is kept as DNA, spanning 48 bases read in frame from base 1. CDR1 and CDR2, looked up from the germline V gene, are MNHEY and SVGAGI. Concerning this clone itself: No cognate antigen has been identified for it. No much larger clone is present one base from it, and per-base qualities are unavailable.

The collaborating institutions used their own protocols to collect whole blood in K2EDTA tubes. For TCRbeta analysis, collaborators shipped samples in one of three forms: frozen whole blood, isolated PBMCs, or DNA extracted from either of those sample types. The material sequenced was peripheral blood. The origin of this receptor is a man aged 80 or over with acute or convalescent COVID-19. The chain was built from TRBV6-5 and TRBJ1-6; the central 12 bases match TRBD1. The CDR3 is CASSYSGQGAYSPLHF. The DNA is as follows: TGTGCCAGCAGTTACTCGGGACAGGGGGCGTATTCACCCCTCCACTTT.